The source of this T cell receptor beta chain is a study of cytomegalovirus exposure and HLA in healthy donors. About the study: The approximately 110 validation repertoires were reported in a later analysis to have been generated on the same platform as the 500 to 700 first-cohort repertoires. Findings and caveats of the study: Reports credit the classifier with highly specific, highly sensitive diagnosis of cytomegalovirus status. Altogether, some 160 TCR beta chains were recorded as cytomegalovirus-associated.

Assay: immunoSEQ multiplex PCR; the TCRdb copy retains only in-frame clones and omits some. This sample has approximately 240,000 clones, with just over 90% found just once. Separation from the approximately 710-subject first cohort characterized the 120-subject validation cohort, to which the donors belonged. With regard to this clone: What it binds is unknown.

Germline CDR1 reads SGHVS; CDR2 reads FQNEAQ. V lost 4 bases and J lost 4, with 5 bases in between. This CDR3 has 11 amino acids. Sequenced input: PBMCs. The sequence was collected from a woman younger than 30 in good health and CMV-seronegative. V gene TRBV7-8 combines with J gene TRBJ2-7; no clear D. The CDR3 nucleotides read TGTGCCAGCAGCTATACATACGAGCAGTACTTC. It encodes CASSYTYEQYF.